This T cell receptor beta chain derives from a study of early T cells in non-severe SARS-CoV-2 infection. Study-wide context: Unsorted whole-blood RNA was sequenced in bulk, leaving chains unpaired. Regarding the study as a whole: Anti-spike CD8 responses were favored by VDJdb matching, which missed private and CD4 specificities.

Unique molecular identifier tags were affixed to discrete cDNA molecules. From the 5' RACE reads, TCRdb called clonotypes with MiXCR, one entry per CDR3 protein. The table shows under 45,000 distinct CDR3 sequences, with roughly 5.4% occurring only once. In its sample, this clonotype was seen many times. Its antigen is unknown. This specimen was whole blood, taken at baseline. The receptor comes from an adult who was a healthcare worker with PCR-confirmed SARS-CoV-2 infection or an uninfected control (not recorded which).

In nucleotides, the CDR3 is TGCAGTGCCGCGATAGCTCCCGAAAGGGGAGATACGCAGTATTTT. Protein sequence: CSAAIAPERGDTQYF. The V call is TRBV20-1, the J call TRBJ2-3; possibly TRBD1 for D (5 bases). CDR3 size: 15 residues. Germline assignment: CDR1 DFQATT and CDR2 SNEGSKA (reference sequence). The V and J ends lost 6 bases and 5 bases respectively, with 21 bases between them.